This TCR beta chain comes out of a study of shared clonotypes between healthy human individuals. Using immunoSEQ multiplex PCR, the repertoire was profiled, and TCRdb retains in-frame clones only, with some absent. The repertoire holds about 770,000 clones, with just under 75% as singletons. The CDR3 length is 16 residues. Unmatched junction bases numbered 6, after V lost 2 bases and J lost 3 bases. The germline V gene has CDR1 SGHDT and CDR2 YYEEEE. The chain carries TRBV5-6 and TRBJ2-4; 9 positions match TRBD1. The sequencing input was memory CD4+ T cells sorted from blood. The subset is: CD45RA-negative fraction. The clonotype originates from a woman in her twenties or thirties in good health. The chain's CDR3 is CASSFLDRGVKNIQYF. The CDR3 DNA is TGTGCCAGCAGCTTTTTGGACAGGGGTGTCAAAAACATTCAGTACTTC.